The 7 T cell receptor beta chains given below trace back to one sample, sequenced in a study of shared clonotypes between healthy human individuals. Measured with immunoSEQ multiplex PCR; TCRdb has only the in-frame clones, and not every one. The repertoire holds almost 750,000 clones, about two thirds seen once, with about 1.7% in the top ten. The sequencing input was memory CD4+ T cells sorted from blood. The subset: CD45RA-negative fraction. The origin of the receptors is a woman aged 25 to 39 in good health.

This clone was seen only a few times. The V gene is TRBV27, the J gene TRBJ1-5; no clear D. Germline V gene sequence: CDR1 MNHEY, CDR2 SMNVEV (reference sequence). The length of the CDR3 is 14 residues. The germline V and J ends were trimmed by 2 bases and 7 bases, with 12 bases remaining between them. The CDR3 DNA is TGTGCCAGCAGTTTAAGCTCCGGTGGGCAGCCCCAGCATTTT. Translating it yields CASSLSSGGQPQHF.

DNA of the CDR3: TGTGCCAGCAGCTCCGGGACTAGCGGGACGGGAGATACGCAGTATTTT. Translation gives CASSSGTSGTGDTQYF. The chain uses TRBV7-7 and TRBJ2-3; 13 nucleotides agree with TRBD2. V trimming: 4 bases; J trimming: 5 bases; junction bases outside the gene matches: 6. The CDR3 runs to 16 residues. The germline V gene has CDR1 SSHAT and CDR2 FNYEAQ (reference sequence).

The chain carries TRBV11-2 and TRBJ2-7; D is possibly TRBD1 or TRBD2 (5 bases each). Germline loops: CDR1 SGHAT, CDR2 FQNNGV. This CDR3 comprises 16 residues. Trimming cost V 1 base and J 7 bases, with 20 bases left between them. CDR3 residues: CASSLVPSPGLREQYF. The CDR3 DNA reads TGTGCCAGCAGCTTAGTACCTAGCCCAGGGCTACGAGAGCAGTACTTC.

This clone was detected many times. The V call is TRBV10-3, the J call TRBJ2-7; a possible D gene is TRBD1 (6 bases). This CDR3 region has 15 residues. The germline gives CDR1 ENHRY, CDR2 SYGVKD. V was shortened by 4 bases and J by 1 base, with 14 bases between the two germline ends. DNA for the CDR3: TGTGCCATCAGTGCGTTCAAGACAGGTTCCTACGAGCAGTACTTC. Its translation is CAISAFKTGSYEQYF.

V gene TRBV30 combines with J gene TRBJ1-1, with 9 bases aligning to TRBD1. V gave up 3 bases and J gave up 8 bases; unmatched junction bases: 19. This CDR3 is built from 17 residues. Germline V gene data show CDR1 as GTSNPN and CDR2 as SVGIG (reference sequence). DNA of the CDR3: TGTGCCTGGAGCCCCTCAATAGTCCCGGGACAGGGTGGGGAAGCTTTCTTT. Amino acid sequence: CAWSPSIVPGQGGEAFF.

V usage is TRBV7-2 and J usage is TRBJ1-3; 7 bases are shared with TRBD1. This CDR3 region has 13 residues. The germline CDR1 and CDR2 sequences are SGHTA and FQGNSA. With 1 base clipped from V and 8 bases from J, the junction kept 2 bases outside the gene matches. CDR3 DNA: TGTGCCAGCAGCTTAGACAGGGGTGACACCATATATTTT. It translates to CASSLDRGDTIYF.

The chain has TRBV27 and TRBJ2-7; a weak D match, TRBD1 (6 bases). V was shortened by 5 bases and J by 2 bases, with 16 bases between the two germline ends. Per the germline V gene, CDR1 is MNHEY and CDR2 is SMNVEV (reference sequence). The CDR3 runs 15 residues. As DNA, the CDR3 is TGTGCCAGCAGTCTCACAGGGACGCGGACCTACGAGCAGTACTTC. The encoded protein is CASSLTGTRTYEQYF.